The rows below give T cell receptor beta chains drawn from one sample of a study of blood T cells in healthy people across ages. TCRdb redid the calling of the 5' RACE reads with MiXCR, one entry per CDR3 protein. The table shows approximately 800,000 distinct CDR3 sequences, with about 55% occurring only once. The sequenced material came from blood. These receptors originate from a man of 80 years or more in good health. Both conserved end residues are part of each CDR3. A D gene is named only where the DNA matches it firmly. A row's size may be missing; if present it is once, few, many or a size class.

cdr3_nt: TGTGCCAGCAGCCAAGGAATAGGGAGGCTCTACGAGCAGTACTTC
cdr3_aa: CASSQGIGRLYEQYF
v_call: TRBV3-1
d_call: -
j_call: TRBJ2-7
clone_size: few

cdr3_nt: TGCGCCAGCAGACTGGGTAGGGGCCCCTACGAGCGGTACTTC
cdr3_aa: CASRLGRGPYERYF
v_call: TRBV5-1
d_call: -
j_call: TRBJ2-7
clone_size: -

cdr3_nt: TGTGCCAGCAGTCACGGGACGGTCGGCCGCTACGAGCAGTACTTC
cdr3_aa: CASSHGTVGRYEQYF
v_call: TRBV27
d_call: -
j_call: TRBJ2-7
clone_size: -

cdr3_nt: TGCAGTGCTAGAGATAGGATAGCGGGAGGCGATACGCAGTATTTT
cdr3_aa: CSARDRIAGGDTQYF
v_call: TRBV20-1
d_call: TRBD2
j_call: TRBJ2-3
clone_size: -

cdr3_nt: TGTGCCATCAACCAGGACAGGGTCACTGAAGCTTTCTTT
cdr3_aa: CAINQDRVTEAFF
v_call: TRBV10-3
d_call: TRBD1
j_call: TRBJ1-1
clone_size: -

cdr3_nt: TGTGCCACCAACAATCCCGGGACTAGCGGTCAGCAGTACTTC
cdr3_aa: CATNNPGTSGQQYF
v_call: TRBV15
d_call: TRBD2
j_call: TRBJ2-7
clone_size: -

cdr3_nt: TGTGCCAGCAGGACGGGACAGGGCACAGATACGCAGTATTTT
cdr3_aa: CASRTGQGTDTQYF
v_call: TRBV12-3/TRBV12-4
d_call: TRBD1
j_call: TRBJ2-3
clone_size: -

cdr3_nt: TGCAGTGCTAGGATGAGGGCGCGAGAGACCCAGTACTTC
cdr3_aa: CSARMRARETQYF
v_call: TRBV20-1
d_call: -
j_call: TRBJ2-5
clone_size: -

cdr3_nt: TGCCTCGGGGGGGCCTTCACAGATACGCAGTATTTT
cdr3_aa: CLGGAFTDTQYF
v_call: TRBV29-1
d_call: TRBD2
j_call: TRBJ2-3
clone_size: few

cdr3_nt: TGCAGTGCTTTTATGACAGGAGGGGAGACCCAGTACTTC
cdr3_aa: CSAFMTGGETQYF
v_call: TRBV20-1
d_call: -
j_call: TRBJ2-5
clone_size: -

cdr3_nt: TGTGCCAGCAGTCGGCCGGGACTCCAGTCCTACGAGCAGTACTTC
cdr3_aa: CASSRPGLQSYEQYF
v_call: TRBV6-2/TRBV6-3
d_call: -
j_call: TRBJ2-7
clone_size: -

cdr3_nt: TGTGCCAGCAGTTTATCAGGGCCCATCCGGAACGAGCAGTACTTC
cdr3_aa: CASSLSGPIRNEQYF
v_call: TRBV27
d_call: -
j_call: TRBJ2-7
clone_size: few

cdr3_nt: TGTGCCATCGGGTACCACACAGATACGCAGTATTTT
cdr3_aa: CAIGYHTDTQYF
v_call: TRBV10-3
d_call: -
j_call: TRBJ2-3
clone_size: -

cdr3_nt: TGTGCCAGCAGCTTAGCCCTCGGCAGCTACGAGCAGTACTTC
cdr3_aa: CASSLALGSYEQYF
v_call: TRBV11-2
d_call: -
j_call: TRBJ2-7
clone_size: few

cdr3_nt: TGTGCCAGCAGCGCGCCGGACAGGAACTATGGCTACACCTTC
cdr3_aa: CASSAPDRNYGYTF
v_call: TRBV9
d_call: TRBD1
j_call: TRBJ1-2
clone_size: -

cdr3_nt: TGTGCCAGCAGCCGACAGGGAACCCCTTCCGGTGGCTACACCTTC
cdr3_aa: CASSRQGTPSGGYTF
v_call: TRBV2
d_call: TRBD1
j_call: TRBJ1-2
clone_size: -

cdr3_nt: TGTGCCAGCACTATTAGGGAGAGCTCCTACAATGAGCAGTTCTTC
cdr3_aa: CASTIRESSYNEQFF
v_call: TRBV27
d_call: -
j_call: TRBJ2-1
clone_size: -

cdr3_nt: TGTGCCAGCAGTTCTAGCGGGACTGGCAATGAGCAGTTCTTC
cdr3_aa: CASSSSGTGNEQFF
v_call: TRBV12-3/TRBV12-4
d_call: TRBD2
j_call: TRBJ2-1
clone_size: many

cdr3_nt: TGCAGCGTCTTTGTCCAGAATGGCTACACCTTC
cdr3_aa: CSVFVQNGYTF
v_call: TRBV29-1
d_call: -
j_call: TRBJ1-2
clone_size: -

cdr3_nt: TGCAGTGCTTCTGGACTAGCTTTCTCCGGCGAGCAGTACTTC
cdr3_aa: CSASGLAFSGEQYF
v_call: TRBV20-1
d_call: TRBD2
j_call: TRBJ2-7
clone_size: -

cdr3_nt: TGTGCCAGCAGCTTAGCACTAGCTCCCACAGATACGCAGTATTTT
cdr3_aa: CASSLALAPTDTQYF
v_call: TRBV7-2
d_call: -
j_call: TRBJ2-3
clone_size: few

cdr3_nt: TGTGCCAGCAGCGTATCCGCAGAGGCAGATACGCAGTATTTT
cdr3_aa: CASSVSAEADTQYF
v_call: TRBV9
d_call: -
j_call: TRBJ2-3
clone_size: -

cdr3_nt: TGCAGTGCTAGAGATTGGGGGGCCAGCGTCCTGACTTTC
cdr3_aa: CSARDWGASVLTF
v_call: TRBV20-1
d_call: -
j_call: TRBJ2-6
clone_size: -

cdr3_nt: TGCAGTGCTAGAGGGTTTTCCGGGGAGCTGTTTTTT
cdr3_aa: CSARGFSGELFF
v_call: TRBV20-1
d_call: -
j_call: TRBJ2-2
clone_size: -